This T cell receptor beta chain appears in the sequencing data of a study of blood T cell repertoires in COVID-19. Study at large: In each case, the material was cDNA or gDNA derived from T cells, B-cell-depleted T cells, or PBMCs.

The count of this clone is one. In the study's own analysis: Nucleated cell counts were estimated from reference gene primer amplification. Clones were read by immunoSEQ multiplex PCR, and TCRdb kept only the in-frame ones, dropping some. From that table come the V and J calls and clone size; the DNA was used to work out D and trimming. Among roughly 26,000 clones listed, approximately 86% were seen once. Germline V CDR1 and CDR2: LGHNA, YNFKEQ. Between the trimmed V and J ends, which lost 0 bases and 5 bases, there was a span of 13 bases. The CDR3 is 15 residues long. Sequencing input: peripheral blood. The chain couples TRBV4-2 to TRBJ2-5, with D possibly TRBD2 on 5 matching bases. This receptor was identified in a man in his 70s with acute or convalescent COVID-19. CDR3 in DNA: TGTGCCAGCAGCCAAGATTGGGCTAGCTGGGAGACCCAGTACTTC. Residues: CASSQDWASWETQYF.